The 20 T cell receptor beta chains in this list originate from one sample, sequenced in a study of blood T cells in healthy people across ages. Together with a sample-barcoded 5' primer, a J-beta primer mix was included in a second PCR lasting about 6 to 12 cycles. MiXCR was run by TCRdb on the 5' RACE reads, yielding one entry per CDR3 protein. The table lists more than 550,000 distinct CDR3 sequences, about a fifth of them singletons. The sample taken for sequencing was blood. The receptors here all came from a man between 65 and 85 years old in good health.

The chain uses TRBV5-8 and TRBJ1-1; D gene uncertain. V lost 0 bases and J 1 base, leaving 19 bases between the germline ends. This CDR3 is built from 18 residues. Germline values: CDR1 SGHTS, CDR2 YDEGEE. CDR3 sequence (DNA): TGTGCCAGCAGCTTGGAGGTTTGGTTTGGACGGTCGAACACTGAAGCTTTCTTT. It encodes CASSLEVWFGRSNTEAFF.

The chain joins TRBV6-7 to TRBJ1-2, with 9 bases aligning to TRBD1. TRBV6-7 is marked as an open reading frame, function uncertain. The V and J ends lost 6 bases and 6 bases, in that order; junction bases with no gene match: 8. CDR3 size: 14 residues. The CDR3 DNA reads as TGTGCCAGCAGATCCGGGACAGGGTGCCATGGCTACACCTTC. Protein product: CASRSGTGCHGYTF.

This clonotype was picked up many times. V usage is TRBV18 and J usage is TRBJ2-7; D is uncertain. Trimming shortened V by 6 bases and J by 3 bases, and 15 bases separated the two germline ends. The germline CDR1 and CDR2 sequences are KGHSH and LQKENI. The CDR3 contains 14 residues. This CDR3 reads CASSAASDYYEQYF. The CDR3 DNA reads TGTGCCAGCTCGGCGGCCTCTGATTACTACGAGCAGTACTTC. Together with reference TRBV18 and TRBJ2-7, the CDR3 gives the full variable domain: NAGVMQNPRHLVRRRGQEARLRCSPMKGHSHVYWYRQLPEEGLKFMVYLQKENIIDESGMPKERFSAEFPKEGPSILRIQQVVRGDSAAYFCASSAASDYYEQYFGPGTRLTVT.

The gene calls are TRBV9 and TRBJ2-2; D call uncertain. The germline V and J ends were trimmed by 6 bases and 5 bases, with 11 bases remaining between them. CDR1 is SGDLS, CDR2 YYNGEE, per germline. The CDR3 has 13 residues. CDR3 in DNA: TGTGCCAGCAAACCTACGATAACCGGGGAGCTGTTTTTT. It yields the protein CASKPTITGELFF.

The rearrangement links TRBV14 to TRBJ2-6; TRBD1 matches at 8 bases. V trimming: 4 bases; J trimming: 0 bases; junction bases outside the gene matches: 8. Germline-derived CDR1 and CDR2 are SGHDN and FVKESK. This CDR3 is built from 18 residues. In DNA form, the CDR3 reads TGTGCCAGCAGCCGACCCGGGACAGGCAGCTCTGGGGCCAACGTCCTGACTTTC. It specifies CASSRPGTGSSGANVLTF.

V gene TRBV5-6 combines with J gene TRBJ2-7; perhaps TRBD1 as D (6 bases). Gene TRBJ2-1 matches the end of the DNA better, so the J call may be wrong. In germline, CDR1 is SGHDT, CDR2 YYEEEE. The CDR3 length is 15 residues. In DNA, the CDR3 is TGTGCCAGCAGCTTTGACAGGCTCCCTTTCAATGAGCAGTTCTTC. Translated, it gives CASSFDRLPFNEQFF.

The chain has TRBV12-3 or TRBV12-4 and TRBJ1-1; the D gene is possibly TRBD1 (6 bases). CDR3 length: 15 residues. V was clipped by 3 bases and J by 4 bases, with 15 bases between them. CDR3 coding DNA: TGTGCCAGCAGTTTGAACAGGGCGGGTCGCACTGAAGCTTTCTTT. It translates to CASSLNRAGRTEAFF.

The V call is TRBV20-1, the J call TRBJ2-7; 7 positions match TRBD1. Trimming cost V 6 bases and J 1 base; bases outside gene matches: 9. Per germline, CDR1 DFQATT and CDR2 SNEGSKA (reference sequence). The CDR3 is 14 amino acids. CDR3 sequence: CSAPRQGSSYEQYF. CDR3 coding DNA: TGCAGTGCCCCGCGACAGGGATCTTCCTACGAGCAGTACTTC.

This clonotype was seen a few times. The J gene is TRBJ2-7, the V gene TRBV30, with D perhaps matching TRBD2 (7 bases). Germline assignment: CDR1 GTSNPN and CDR2 SVGIG (reference sequence). CDR3 length equals 14 residues. The ends were cut back, 3 bases at V and 1 base at J, with 13 bases in the middle. CDR3 sequence reads: CAWRIQGLSYEQYF. The CDR3 region has the DNA TGTGCCTGGAGGATACAGGGACTATCCTACGAGCAGTACTTC.

This clonotype was found a few times. This chain links TRBV20-1 with TRBJ2-3, with a tentative D call TRBD2 (6 bases). The CDR3 has 14 amino acids. In germline, CDR1 is DFQATT, CDR2 SNEGSKA (reference sequence). V shed 5 bases and J shed 6 bases, with 18 bases lying between them. The CDR3 bases are TGCAGTGCTCAGTCAGGCGGGATTGGGGATACGCAGTATTTT. Translating it yields CSAQSGGIGDTQYF.

This clonotype has more than one count but fewer than ten. This sequence joins TRBV12-3 or TRBV12-4 and TRBJ2-4; D ambiguous. Trimming took 3 bases from V and 5 from J, leaving 14 bases between them. The CDR3 consists of 15 residues. In DNA form, the CDR3 reads TGTGCCAGCAGTTTTATCCCCGGCCGTGAAAACATTCAGTACTTC. It yields the protein CASSFIPGRENIQYF.

This sequence joins TRBV27 and TRBJ2-3, with D maybe TRBD1 (6 bases). The V gene lost 0 bases and the J gene lost 5 bases, with 12 bases spanning the gap. Germline V gives CDR1 MNHEY, CDR2 SMNVEV (reference sequence). The CDR3 covers 15 residues. CDR3 bases: TGTGCCAGCAGTTTATCGACGAGGGGGATAGATACGCAGTATTTT. This translates into CASSLSTRGIDTQYF.

In this sample, this clonotype turned up a few times. The rearrangement links TRBV5-1 to TRBJ1-2; D unclear. The CDR3 is made up of 14 amino acids. The V gene lost 4 bases and the J gene lost 2 bases, with 12 bases spanning the gap. Germline CDR1 SGHRS, CDR2 YFSETQ. The CDR3 region is CASSTVFLNYGYTF. The CDR3 bases are TGCGCCAGCAGCACAGTCTTCTTGAACTATGGCTACACCTTC.

This sequence joins TRBV12-3 or TRBV12-4 and TRBJ2-3, with unresolved D. CDR3 length equals 13 residues. Between the trimmed V and J ends, which lost 10 bases and 5 bases, there was a span of 16 bases. The DNA for the CDR3 is TGTGCCATCGCGGCTGGTACCCGAGATACGCAGTATTTT. Protein sequence: CAIAAGTRDTQYF.

A note on this clonotype: A read error may produce the germline difference seen at one junction end. The genes are TRBV6-2 or TRBV6-3 and TRBJ2-7, with 7 bases aligning to TRBD1. The CDR3 contains 12 residues. Germline V gene lookup returns CDR1 MNHEY and CDR2 SVGEGT. This CDR3 is CASVIEPGQFIF. The CDR3 DNA reads TGTGCCAGCGTAATCGAACCGGGACAGTTTATCTTC.

V usage is TRBV5-1 and J usage is TRBJ1-4, with TRBD1 as a possible D gene (5 bases). The germline V and J ends were trimmed by 0 bases and 3 bases, with 12 bases remaining between them. Germline V gene lookup returns CDR1 SGHRS and CDR2 YFSETQ. The CDR3 contains 16 residues. In DNA form, the CDR3 reads TGCGCCAGCAGCTTGGAGGCGAGGGGTGCTAATGAAAAACTGTTTTTT. Translated, it gives CASSLEARGANEKLFF.

This clonotype turned up a few times. V gene TRBV12-3 or TRBV12-4 combines with J gene TRBJ1-2, with D unresolved. With 3 bases removed from V and 7 bases from J, the gap between germline ends came to 15 bases. CDR3 length: 14 residues. The CDR3 DNA follows: TGTGCCAGCAGTTTTGTCCCGAAGAGGTTTGGCTACACCTTC. This sequence encodes CASSFVPKRFGYTF.

The chain carries TRBV12-5 and TRBJ2-1; no clear D gene. This CDR3 has 18 amino acids. V was shortened by 5 bases and J by 0 bases, with 20 bases between the two germline ends. Germline CDR1 and CDR2: LGHNT and FRNRAP. CDR3 amino acids: CASGPYPNVLSSYNEQFF. The CDR3 DNA follows: TGTGCTAGTGGTCCCTACCCTAACGTCCTTAGCTCCTACAATGAGCAGTTCTTC.

The CDR3: CSTRQGGGYQETQYF. The CDR3 DNA reads as TGCAGTACCAGACAGGGTGGGGGGTATCAAGAGACCCAGTACTTC. V usage is TRBV20-1 and J usage is TRBJ2-5; TRBD1 is a possible D gene (7 bases). The ends were cut back, 8 bases at V and 2 bases at J, with 21 bases in the middle. CDR3 length: 15 amino acids. Germline CDR1 and CDR2: DFQATT and SNEGSKA (reference sequence).

V is TRBV4-1 and J is TRBJ1-2, with TRBD1 identical over 12 bases. CDR3 length: 15 amino acids. Germline-derived CDR1 and CDR2 are MGHRA and YSYEKL. With 5 bases clipped from V and 7 bases from J, the junction kept 8 bases outside the gene matches. The CDR3 here is CASSNRDRGLGGYTF. CDR3 sequence (DNA): TGCGCCAGCAGCAATAGGGACAGGGGGCTGGGTGGCTACACCTTC.